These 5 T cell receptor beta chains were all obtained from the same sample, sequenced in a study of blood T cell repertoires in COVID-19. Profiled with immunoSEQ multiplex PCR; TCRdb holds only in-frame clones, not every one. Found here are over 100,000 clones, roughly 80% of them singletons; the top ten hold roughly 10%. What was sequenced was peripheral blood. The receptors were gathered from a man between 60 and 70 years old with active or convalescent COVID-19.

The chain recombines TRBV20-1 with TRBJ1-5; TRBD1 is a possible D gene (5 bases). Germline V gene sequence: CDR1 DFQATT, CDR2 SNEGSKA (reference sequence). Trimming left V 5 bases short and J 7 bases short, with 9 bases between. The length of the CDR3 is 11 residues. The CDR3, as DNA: TGCAGTGCTCAAAGGGGCCAGCCCCAGCATTTT. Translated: CSAQRGQPQHF.

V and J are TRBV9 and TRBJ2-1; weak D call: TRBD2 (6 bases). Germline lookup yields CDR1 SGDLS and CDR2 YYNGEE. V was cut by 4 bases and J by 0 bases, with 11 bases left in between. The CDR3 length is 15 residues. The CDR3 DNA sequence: TGTGCCAGCAGCTTGGGACTGGACTCCTACAATGAGCAGTTCTTC. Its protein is CASSLGLDSYNEQFF.

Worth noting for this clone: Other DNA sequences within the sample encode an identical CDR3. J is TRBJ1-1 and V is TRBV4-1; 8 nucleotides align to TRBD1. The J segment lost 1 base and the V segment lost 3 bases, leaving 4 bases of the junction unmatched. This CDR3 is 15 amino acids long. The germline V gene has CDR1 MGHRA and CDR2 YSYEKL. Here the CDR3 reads CASSHRTGRNTEAFF. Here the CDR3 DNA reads TGCGCCAGCAGCCATCGGACAGGGAGGAACACTGAAGCTTTCTTT.

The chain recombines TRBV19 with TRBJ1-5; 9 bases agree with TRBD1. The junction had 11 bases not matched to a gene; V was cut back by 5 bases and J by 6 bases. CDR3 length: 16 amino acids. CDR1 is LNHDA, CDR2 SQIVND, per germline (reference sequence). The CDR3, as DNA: TGTGCCAGTAGTCCGCAGACAGGGGGAAAGGCTCAGCCCCAGCATTTT. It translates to CASSPQTGGKAQPQHF.

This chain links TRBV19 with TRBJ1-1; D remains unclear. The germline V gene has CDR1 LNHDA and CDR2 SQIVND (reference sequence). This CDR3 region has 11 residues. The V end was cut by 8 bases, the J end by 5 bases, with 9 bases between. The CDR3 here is CASRGWTEAFF. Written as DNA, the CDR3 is TGTGCCAGTCGCGGGTGGACTGAAGCTTTCTTT.